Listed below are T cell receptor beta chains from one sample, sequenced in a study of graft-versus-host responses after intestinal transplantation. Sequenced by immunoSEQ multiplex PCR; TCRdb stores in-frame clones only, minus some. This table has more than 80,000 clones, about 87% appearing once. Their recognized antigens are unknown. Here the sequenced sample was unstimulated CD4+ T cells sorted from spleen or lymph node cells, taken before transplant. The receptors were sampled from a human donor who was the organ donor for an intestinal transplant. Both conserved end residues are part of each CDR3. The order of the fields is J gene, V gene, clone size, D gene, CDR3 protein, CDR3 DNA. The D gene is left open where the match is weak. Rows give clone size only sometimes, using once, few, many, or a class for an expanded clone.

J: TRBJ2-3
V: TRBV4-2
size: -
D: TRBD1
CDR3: CASSQSAGNMLRGTQYF
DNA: TGTGCCAGCAGCCAGTCGGCAGGGAACATGCTCAGGGGGACGCAGTATTTT

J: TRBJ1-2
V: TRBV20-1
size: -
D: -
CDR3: CSATTVIGYTF
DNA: TGCAGTGCTACGACAGTGATTGGCTACACCTTC

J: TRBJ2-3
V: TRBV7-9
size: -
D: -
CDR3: CASSRATTGLRNTQYF
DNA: TGTGCCAGCAGCCGAGCGACCACCGGCCTCAGAAATACGCAGTATTTT

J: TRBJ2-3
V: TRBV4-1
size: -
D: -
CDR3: CASSQRLVYSDTQYF
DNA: TGCGCCAGCAGCCAACGACTAGTTTATTCAGATACGCAGTATTTT

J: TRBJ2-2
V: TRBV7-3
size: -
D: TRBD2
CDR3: CASSLSPAGAAGELFF
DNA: TGTGCCAGCAGCTTATCCCCAGCGGGAGCGGCCGGGGAGCTGTTTTTT

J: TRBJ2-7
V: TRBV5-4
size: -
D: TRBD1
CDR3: CASSLRQGGYEQYF
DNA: TGTGCCAGCAGCTTGCGACAGGGCGGCTACGAGCAGTACTTC

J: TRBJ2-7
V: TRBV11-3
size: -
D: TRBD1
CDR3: CASSIGTGSTYEQYF
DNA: TGTGCCAGCAGCATAGGGACAGGTTCCACCTACGAGCAGTACTTC

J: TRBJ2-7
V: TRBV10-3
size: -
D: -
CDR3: CAANGGSEYEQYF
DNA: TGTGCCGCAAACGGGGGAAGCGAGTACGAGCAGTACTTC

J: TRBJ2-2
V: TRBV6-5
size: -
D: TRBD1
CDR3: CASSYGTAGELFF
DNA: TGTGCCAGCAGTTACGGGACAGCCGGGGAGCTGTTTTTT

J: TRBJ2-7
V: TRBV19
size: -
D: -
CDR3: CASTKRLESRLGAGEQYF
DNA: TGTGCCAGTACCAAGCGCCTTGAATCGAGACTAGGGGCGGGCGAGCAGTACTTC

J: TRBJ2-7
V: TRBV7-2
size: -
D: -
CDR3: CASSPPRDTSYEQYF
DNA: TGTGCCAGCAGCCCTCCCCGGGACACCTCCTACGAGCAGTACTTC

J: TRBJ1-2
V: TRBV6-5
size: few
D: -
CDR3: CASRGRGYTF
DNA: TGTGCCAGCAGGGGGCGTGGCTACACCTTC

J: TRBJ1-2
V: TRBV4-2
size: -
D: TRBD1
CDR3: CASSQDRADRVYGYTF
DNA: TGTGCCAGCAGCCAAGATCGGGCGGACAGGGTCTATGGCTACACCTTC

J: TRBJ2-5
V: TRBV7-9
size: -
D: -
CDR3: CASSLSRRAGKKAETQYF
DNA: TGTGCCAGCAGCTTATCGCGTCGGGCGGGAAAGAAGGCGGAGACCCAGTACTTC

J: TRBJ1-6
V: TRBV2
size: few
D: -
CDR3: CASTGFPSHNSPLHF
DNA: TGTGCCAGCACCGGGTTCCCCTCCCATAATTCACCCCTCCACTTT

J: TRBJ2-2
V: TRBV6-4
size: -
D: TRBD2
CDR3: CASSDPGLAGGQTGELFF
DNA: TGTGCCAGCAGTGACCCGGGACTAGCGGGAGGGCAGACCGGGGAGCTGTTTTTT

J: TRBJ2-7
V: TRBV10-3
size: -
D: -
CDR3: CAISESEQGPSYEQYF
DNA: TGTGCCATCAGTGAGTCGGAACAGGGACCGTCCTACGAGCAGTACTTC

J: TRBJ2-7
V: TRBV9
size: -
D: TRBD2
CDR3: CASSVGSGATYEQYF
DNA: TGTGCCAGCAGCGTCGGAAGCGGGGCGACCTACGAGCAGTACTTC

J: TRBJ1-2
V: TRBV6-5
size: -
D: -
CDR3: CASSFTGFYGYTF
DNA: TGTGCCAGCAGTTTCACAGGGTTCTATGGCTACACCTTC

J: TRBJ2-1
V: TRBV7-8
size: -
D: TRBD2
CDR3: CASSSWTSGGYEQFF
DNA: TGTGCCAGCAGCTCCTGGACTAGCGGGGGCTATGAGCAGTTCTTC

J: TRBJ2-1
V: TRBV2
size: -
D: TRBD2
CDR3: CASSDAASGGNEQFF
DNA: TGTGCCAGCAGTGACGCGGCTAGCGGGGGCAATGAGCAGTTCTTC

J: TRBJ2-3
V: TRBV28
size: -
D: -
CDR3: CASGILADTQYF
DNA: TGTGCCAGCGGAATCCTAGCAGATACGCAGTATTTT

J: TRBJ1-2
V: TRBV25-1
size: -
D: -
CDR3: CASASGSGYGYTF
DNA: TGTGCCAGCGCTTCCGGGTCTGGCTATGGCTACACCTTC

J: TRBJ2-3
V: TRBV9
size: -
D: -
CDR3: CASSAGTSTDTQYF
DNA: TGTGCCAGCAGCGCCGGGACTAGCACAGATACGCAGTATTTT

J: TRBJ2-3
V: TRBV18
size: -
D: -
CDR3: CATSGSTDTQYF
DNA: TGTGCCACCTCCGGGAGCACAGATACGCAGTATTTT

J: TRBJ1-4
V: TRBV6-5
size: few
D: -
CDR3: CASSPGSTGEKLFF
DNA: TGTGCCAGCAGCCCCGGGTCGACGGGTGAAAAACTGTTTTTT

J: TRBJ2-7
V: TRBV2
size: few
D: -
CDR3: CASLLDFYEQYF
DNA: TGTGCCAGTTTACTTGACTTTTACGAGCAGTACTTC

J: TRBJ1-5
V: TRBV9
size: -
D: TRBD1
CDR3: CASSAGQGSNQPQHF
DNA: TGTGCCAGCAGCGCCGGACAGGGTAGCAATCAGCCCCAGCATTTT

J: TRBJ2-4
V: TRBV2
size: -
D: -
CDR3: CASSETSLAKNIQYF
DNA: TGTGCCAGCAGTGAAACTAGCTTAGCCAAAAACATTCAGTACTTC

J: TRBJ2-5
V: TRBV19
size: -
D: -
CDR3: CASSISLGGETQYF
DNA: TGTGCCAGTAGTATTTCCCTGGGGGGAGAGACCCAGTACTTC

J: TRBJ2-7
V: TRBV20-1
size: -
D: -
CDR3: CSAGPGSLRYF
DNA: TGCAGTGCTGGGCCAGGGTCCCTGAGGTACTTC

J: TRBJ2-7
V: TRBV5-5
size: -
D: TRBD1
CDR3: CASSLAEGTGSHEQYF
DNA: TGTGCCAGCAGCTTGGCAGAGGGGACAGGGTCTCACGAGCAGTACTTC

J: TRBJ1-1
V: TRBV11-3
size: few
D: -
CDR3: CASSPRTANTEAFF
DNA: TGTGCCAGCAGCCCGCGGACAGCGAACACTGAAGCTTTCTTT

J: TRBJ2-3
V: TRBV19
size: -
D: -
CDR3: CASIGASATDTQYF
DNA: TGTGCCAGTATAGGGGCTAGCGCCACAGATACGCAGTATTTT

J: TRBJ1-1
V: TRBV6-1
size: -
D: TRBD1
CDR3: CASRETGGKAFF
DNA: TGTGCCAGCAGGGAGACAGGGGGGAAAGCTTTCTTT

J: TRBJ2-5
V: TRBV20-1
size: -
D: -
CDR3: CSAPWGETQYF
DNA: TGCAGTGCGCCGTGGGGCGAGACCCAGTACTTC

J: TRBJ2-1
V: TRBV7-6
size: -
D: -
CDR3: CASSLGASEYNEQFF
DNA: TGTGCCAGCAGCTTAGGGGCTAGCGAGTACAATGAGCAGTTCTTC

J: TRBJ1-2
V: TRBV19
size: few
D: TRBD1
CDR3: CASSIRRQGGGYTF
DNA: TGTGCCAGTAGTATTCGGCGACAGGGAGGTGGCTACACCTTC

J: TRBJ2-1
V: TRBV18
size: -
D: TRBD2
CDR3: CASSPASGGARSYNEQFF
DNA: TGTGCCAGCTCACCAGCTAGCGGGGGGGCTAGATCCTACAATGAGCAGTTCTTC

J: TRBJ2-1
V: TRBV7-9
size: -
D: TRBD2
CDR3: CASTNGAGGSYNEQFF
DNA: TGTGCCAGCACCAATGGAGCGGGGGGATCCTACAATGAGCAGTTCTTC

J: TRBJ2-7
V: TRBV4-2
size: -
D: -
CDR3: CASSQVYGRERAEQYF
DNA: TGTGCCAGCAGCCAAGTATATGGACGGGAGAGGGCCGAGCAGTACTTC

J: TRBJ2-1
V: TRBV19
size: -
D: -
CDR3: CASSSAPGLYNEQFF
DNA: TGTGCCAGTAGTAGTGCCCCCGGACTTTACAATGAGCAGTTCTTC

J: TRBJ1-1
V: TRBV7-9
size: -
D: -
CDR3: CASGGGTEAFF
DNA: TGTGCCAGCGGGGGAGGGACTGAAGCTTTCTTT

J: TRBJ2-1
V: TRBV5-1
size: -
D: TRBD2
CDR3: CASSFGRGGYNEQFF
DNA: TGCGCCAGCAGTTTCGGGCGGGGGGGTTACAATGAGCAGTTCTTC

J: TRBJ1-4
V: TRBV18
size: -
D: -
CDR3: CASSPGAYDEKLFF
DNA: TGTGCCAGCTCACCAGGGGCTTATGATGAAAAACTGTTTTTT

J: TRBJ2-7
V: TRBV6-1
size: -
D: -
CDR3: CASREPNRDEQYF
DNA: TGTGCCAGCAGGGAACCGAACCGGGACGAGCAGTACTTC

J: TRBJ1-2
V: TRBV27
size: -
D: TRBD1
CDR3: CASSSGGALKGYTF
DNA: TGTGCCAGCAGTTCAGGGGGCGCTTTGAAGGGCTACACCTTC

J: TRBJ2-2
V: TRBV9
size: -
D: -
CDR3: CASSGGGGDFVNTGELFF
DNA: TGTGCCAGCAGCGGGGGGGGCGGTGACTTCGTGAACACCGGGGAGCTGTTTTTT

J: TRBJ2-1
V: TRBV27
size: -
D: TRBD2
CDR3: CASSLRATSGPYNEQFF
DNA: TGTGCCAGCAGTTTACGTGCGACTAGCGGACCCTACAATGAGCAGTTCTTC

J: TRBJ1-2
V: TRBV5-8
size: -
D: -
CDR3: CASSFGQGHDYGYTF
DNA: TGTGCCAGCAGCTTTGGTCAGGGGCACGACTATGGCTACACCTTC

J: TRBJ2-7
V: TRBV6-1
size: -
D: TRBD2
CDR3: CASSELADSYEQYF
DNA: TGTGCCAGCAGTGAACTAGCGGACTCCTACGAGCAGTACTTC

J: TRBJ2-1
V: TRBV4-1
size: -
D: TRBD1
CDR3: CASSPTGQGAYNEQFF
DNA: TGCGCCAGCAGCCCCACTGGACAGGGGGCCTACAATGAGCAGTTCTTC

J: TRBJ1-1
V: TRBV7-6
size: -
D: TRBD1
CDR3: CASSLTGDTEAFF
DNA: TGTGCCAGCAGCTTGACAGGGGACACTGAAGCTTTCTTT

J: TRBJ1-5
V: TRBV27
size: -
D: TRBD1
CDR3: CASTPTGQGRDQPQHF
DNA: TGTGCCAGCACCCCAACTGGACAGGGCCGAGATCAGCCCCAGCATTTT

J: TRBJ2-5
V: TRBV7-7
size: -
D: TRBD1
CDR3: CASSLGGRGETQYF
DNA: TGTGCTAGCAGCTTGGGTGGCAGGGGGGAGACCCAGTACTTC

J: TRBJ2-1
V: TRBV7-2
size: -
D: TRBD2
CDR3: CASSTTSGSINEQFF
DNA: TGTGCCAGCAGCACCACTAGCGGGAGCATTAATGAGCAGTTCTTC

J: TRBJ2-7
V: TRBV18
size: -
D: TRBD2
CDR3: CASSQVSASGGSREQYF
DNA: TGTGCCAGCTCTCAGGTGTCAGCTAGCGGTGGTTCAAGGGAGCAGTACTTC

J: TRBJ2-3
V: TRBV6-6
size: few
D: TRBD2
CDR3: CASRLTSGDRTDTQYF
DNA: TGTGCCAGCAGATTAACTAGCGGGGACCGCACAGATACGCAGTATTTT

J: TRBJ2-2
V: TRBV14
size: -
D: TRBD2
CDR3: CASSQDLIAGFTGELFF
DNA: TGTGCCAGCAGCCAAGACTTAATAGCGGGATTCACCGGGGAGCTGTTTTTT